This T cell receptor (beta chain) was observed in a study of graft-versus-host responses after intestinal transplantation. Turning to the study itself: After anti-thymocyte globulin induction, recipients took tacrolimus and steroids for approximately three years. Findings and caveats of the study: Researchers found GvH clones in recipient marrow, and some showed up first in ileum or blood.

Sequencing was performed with immunoSEQ multiplex PCR; in TCRdb, only in-frame clones are kept and a portion is missing. This table holds about 21,000 clones, 55% to 70% found once. This clone showed up just a few times. Labeling with CFSE marked about 200,000 responder cells, which were plated with about 200,000 irradiated, violet-dye-labeled stimulator cells. CFSE-low proliferating responders, CD3+CD4+ and CD3+CD8+, were sorted post-reaction. The sequence derives from a human patient who received an intestinal transplant. The sample was alloreactive CD4+ T cells from a mixed lymphocyte reaction culture, taken before intestinal transplant. Subset given: CFSE-low proliferating T cells sorted from roughly six-day pre-transplant mixed lymphocyte reaction (GvH or HvG direction).

This chain's CDR3 is CASSPNYRTVVVTEAFF. The CDR3 bases are TGTGCCAGCAGCCCAAATTACAGGACGGTGGTGGTCACTGAAGCTTTCTTT. V and J are TRBV7-6 and TRBJ1-1; tentative D call: TRBD1 (5 bases). The V and J ends lost 5 bases and 4 bases respectively, with 23 bases between them. CDR3 size: 17 residues. Per the germline V gene, CDR1 is SGHVS and CDR2 is FNYEAQ.